This TCR beta chain was retrieved from a study of T cells in Graves' hyperthyroidism and ophthalmopathy. There are many counts of this clonotype. RNA transcripts provided the source from which TCR beta CDR3 regions were amplified. In the first-round RT-PCR of the TCR CDR3, the HTBI primer set was used. TCRdb reanalysed the multiplex PCR reads using MiXCR and keeps one entry per CDR3 protein. This sample has about 380,000 distinct CDR3 sequences, with about 13% found just once. Material: blood. This clonotype was sampled from a man under 40 with Graves' hyperthyroidism that later progressed to Graves' ophthalmopathy.

The CDR3 nucleotides are TGTGCCAGCAGGAGCGGGGGGGCAGGGAATGAGCAGTTCTTC. This gives the protein CASRSGGAGNEQFF. The chain couples TRBV7-9 to TRBJ2-1, with TRBD2 matching 10 bases. The V segment lost 6 bases and the J segment 7 bases; nucleotides outside the gene matches: 6. CDR1 SEHNR and CDR2 FQNEAQ come from the germline V gene (reference sequence). This CDR3 has 14 amino acids.